One sample yielded the 29 T cell receptor beta chains listed below, sequenced in a study of blood T cells in healthy people across ages. For the second PCR, which ran for about 7 to 11 cycles, a sample-barcoded 5' primer and a J-beta primer mix were used. TCRdb independently ran MiXCR on the 5' RACE reads; one entry per CDR3 protein. Among 600,000 to 1,000,000 distinct CDR3 sequences, roughly 25% were seen once, and the ten largest hold approximately 4%. The same sample was also used in a study of T cells of mothers and their children.

Sequencing was carried out using blood. All receptors derive from a boy between 10 and 17 years old in good health.

The genes are TRBV5-1 and TRBJ2-5; 7 nucleotides agree with TRBD1. Matching the DNA end better, TRBJ2-1 makes the J call doubtful. This CDR3 spans 15 amino acids. The V gene's germline CDR1 is SGHRS and CDR2 YFSETQ. This chain's CDR3 is CASSPNRGPYNEQFF. The CDR3 nucleotides are TGCGCCAGCAGCCCCAACAGGGGCCCCTACAATGAGCAGTTCTTC.

This clonotype was detected only a few times. The chain has TRBV29-1 and TRBJ2-5; no definite D call. The end of the DNA is better explained by TRBJ2-1, so the J call may be wrong. The CDR3 covers 11 residues. In germline, CDR1 is SQVTM, CDR2 ANQGSEA. The CDR3 spells CSVEVNNEQFF. For the CDR3, the DNA is TGCAGCGTTGAAGTGAACAATGAGCAGTTCTTC.

Points on this clonotype: Since the CDR3 does not end with the conserved phenylalanine or tryptophan, this likely comes from a read error. The chain is built from TRBV27 and TRBJ1-1; D is undetermined. V dropped 5 bases and J dropped 0 bases, with 7 bases sitting between them. The length of the CDR3 is 13 residues. CDR1 and CDR2 from the germline V gene are MNHEY and SMNVEV (reference sequence). The CDR3 DNA reads as TGTGCCAGCAGTCACTACCTGAACACTGAAGCTTTCTCT. Its protein is CASSHYLNTEAFS.

V and J are TRBV12-3 or TRBV12-4 and TRBJ2-7; no clear D. The V gene lost 3 bases and the J gene lost 9 bases, with 15 bases spanning the gap. The CDR3 runs 13 residues. CDR3 region: CASSFGQRPTQYF. Here the CDR3 DNA reads TGTGCCAGCAGTTTCGGTCAGCGACCCACGCAGTACTTC.

This clonotype was seen more than once but under ten times. The chain couples TRBV9 to TRBJ1-1, with a weak D call TRBD1 (5 bases). The germline V gene has CDR1 SGDLS and CDR2 YYNGEE. Trimming took 4 bases from V and 11 from J, leaving 27 bases between them. This CDR3 is built from 16 residues. The DNA of the CDR3 is TGTGCCAGCAGCATTGGCGTACAGGAGACCTCCATAGGGGCTTTCTTT. It specifies CASSIGVQETSIGAFF.

In this sample, this clonotype turned up a few times. The chain uses TRBV5-1 and TRBJ2-5; the D is unclear. Between the trimmed V and J ends, which lost 6 bases and 2 bases, there was a span of 11 bases. The CDR3 extends over 13 amino acids. Germline V gene sequence: CDR1 SGHRS, CDR2 YFSETQ. CDR3 nucleotides: TGCGCCAGCAAGGTAGAATCACAAGAGACCCAGTACTTC. Translation: CASKVESQETQYF.

This clonotype appeared a few times. This chain links TRBV4-1 with TRBJ2-1; TRBD2 agrees at 11 bases. The CDR3 has 16 amino acids. CDR1 is MGHRA, CDR2 YSYEKL, per germline. With 4 bases clipped from V and 5 bases from J, the junction kept 7 bases outside the gene matches. CDR3 DNA: TGCGCCAGCAGCCCAGGAACTAGCGGGAGTAACAATGAGCAGTTCTTC. It yields the protein CASSPGTSGSNNEQFF.

This clonotype appeared a few times. The V gene is TRBV9, the J gene TRBJ2-1, with 7 bases fitting TRBD1. V shed 9 bases, J shed 0 bases, and the junction held 3 bases outside the gene matches. Germline-derived CDR1 and CDR2 are SGDLS and YYNGEE. CDR3 size: 13 residues. CDR3 protein: CAKTGSSYNEQFF. The CDR3 nucleotides are TGTGCCAAGACAGGGAGCTCCTACAATGAGCAGTTCTTC.

This clonotype was seen more than once but under ten times. The J gene is TRBJ2-5, the V gene TRBV7-9, with 11 bases matching TRBD2. V shed 3 bases and J 4 bases; nucleotides not matched to a gene: 7. Germline V lookup: CDR1 SEHNR, CDR2 FQNEAQ (reference sequence). There are 16 residues in the CDR3. DNA for the CDR3: TGTGCCAGCAGCTTTTGGGCTAGCGGGGGGAGAGAGACCCAGTACTTC. It is translated as CASSFWASGGRETQYF.

CDR3 sequence (DNA): TGCAGTGCTATAGGCAGGGAATGGGGCACTGAAGCTTTCTTT. This encodes CSAIGREWGTEAFF. This chain connects TRBV20-1 to TRBJ1-1, with D possibly being TRBD1 (5 bases). The germline CDR1 and CDR2 sequences are DFQATT and SNEGSKA (reference sequence). Trimming left V 4 bases short and J 4 bases short, with 16 bases between. CDR3 length: 14 residues.

This clonotype was seen only a few times. J is TRBJ2-7 and V is TRBV15; D perhaps matches TRBD1 (6 bases). This CDR3 has 15 amino acids. Germline loops: CDR1 LNHNV, CDR2 YYDKDF (reference sequence). Trimming shortened V by 5 bases and J by 3 bases, and 17 bases separated the two germline ends. CDR3 coding DNA: TGTGCCACCAGCTATTCAACCGGGACAAGCTACGAGCAGTACTTC. It specifies CATSYSTGTSYEQYF. The whole variable domain, remainder taken from reference TRBV15 and TRBJ2-7, is DAMVIQNPRYQVTQFGKPVTLSCSQTLNHNVMYWYQQKSSQAPKLLFHYYDKDFNNEADTPDNFQSRRPNTSFCFLDIRSPGLGDTAMYLCATSYSTGTSYEQYFGPGTRLTVT.

The rearrangement uses TRBV6-2 or TRBV6-3 and TRBJ2-1; maybe TRBD2 (6 bases). CDR3 size: 12 residues. Trimming took 6 bases from V and 8 from J, leaving 11 bases between them. Germline-derived CDR1 and CDR2 are MNHEY and SVGEGT. CDR3 bases: TGTGCCAGCAGCCACACTAGCTATGAGCAGTTCTTC. Translation gives CASSHTSYEQFF.

This clonotype has just a few counts. J is TRBJ2-3 and V is TRBV10-3, with no clear D. The germline V gene has CDR1 ENHRY and CDR2 SYGVKD. Trimming stripped 3 bases from V and 0 bases from J, with 13 bases between. The CDR3 has 16 amino acids. CDR3: CAISDLVAKSTDTQYF. CDR3 nucleotide sequence: TGTGCCATCAGTGATTTGGTCGCGAAGAGCACAGATACGCAGTATTTT.

The CDR3 loop reads CSARDGGSLNEKLFF. The CDR3 region has the DNA TGCAGTGCTAGAGATGGGGGGAGCCTTAATGAAAAACTGTTTTTT. V gene TRBV20-1 combines with J gene TRBJ1-4; D is possibly TRBD1 (5 bases). The germline V gene encodes CDR1 DFQATT and CDR2 SNEGSKA (reference sequence). The CDR3 spans 15 residues. Trimming took 0 bases from V and 4 from J, leaving 12 bases between them.

This clonotype was observed a few times. J is TRBJ2-1 and V is TRBV29-1; TRBD2 matches at 7 bases. The CDR3 runs to 14 residues. Germline V gene sequence: CDR1 SQVTM, CDR2 ANQGSEA. V shed 7 bases and J 6 bases; nucleotides not matched to a gene: 12. Here the CDR3 DNA reads TGCAGCGCCAAAGGACTAGTTCGGTCCAATGAGCAGTTCTTC. Amino acid sequence: CSAKGLVRSNEQFF.

This clonotype showed up just a few times. The V call is TRBV28, the J call TRBJ2-5; 10 bases match TRBD2. The J call could be wrong; TRBJ2-7 is a better fit for the DNA end. This CDR3 region has 15 residues. The germline gives CDR1 MDHEN, CDR2 SYDVKM. The CDR3 nucleotides read TGTGCCAGCAGTTTACCCCTGACTAGCGGGCACGAGCAGTACTTC. Protein: CASSLPLTSGHEQYF.

This clonotype was seen a handful of times. Germline and junction disagree at one end, which may indicate a read error. The chain recombines TRBV28 with TRBJ2-1; D is possibly TRBD1 (5 bases). Near its end, the DNA agrees better with TRBJ2-5, so the J call may be wrong. CDR1 is MDHEN and CDR2 is SYDVKM in the germline V gene. The CDR3 sequence is 13 residues long. In DNA, the CDR3 is TGTGACAGCTCATCCAGCAGGGAAGAGACCCAGTACTTC. Amino acids: CDSSSSREETQYF.

The gene calls are TRBV4-1 and TRBJ2-1; D call uncertain. Looked up from germline, CDR1 is MGHRA and CDR2 is YSYEKL. With 0 bases removed from V and 5 bases from J, the gap between germline ends came to 8 bases. This CDR3 comprises 14 residues. The CDR3: CASSQDLLDNEQFF. DNA for the CDR3: TGCGCCAGCAGCCAAGATCTCTTGGACAATGAGCAGTTCTTC.

This chain joins TRBV20-1 and TRBJ1-2; 8 bases agree with TRBD1. This CDR3 comprises 12 residues. Germline assignment: CDR1 DFQATT and CDR2 SNEGSKA (reference sequence). V dropped 8 bases and J dropped 3; count of bases not matched to a gene: 5. The CDR3 is CSPDRADYGYTF. The CDR3 DNA follows: TGCAGTCCGGACAGGGCGGACTATGGCTACACCTTC.

This clonotype was counted many times. The chain employs TRBV29-1 and TRBJ2-7; no definite D call. Germline V CDR1 and CDR2: SQVTM, ANQGSEA. The CDR3 is 11 amino acids. V gave up 5 bases and J gave up 3 bases, with 8 bases separating them. DNA of the CDR3: TGCAGCGTTCGATTCTTCTACGAGCAGTACTTC. The encoded protein is CSVRFFYEQYF.

The rearrangement joins TRBV27 to TRBJ2-7; 8 positions match TRBD2. The CDR3 sequence is 15 residues long. The V and J ends lost 4 bases and 2 bases, in that order; junction bases with no gene match: 7. CDR1 is MNHEY, CDR2 SMNVEV, per germline (reference sequence). The CDR3 nucleotides read TGTGCCAGCAGTTCCCCCCAGCGGGGGACCTACGAGCAGTACTTC. It specifies CASSSPQRGTYEQYF.

In DNA, the CDR3 is TGTGCCAGCAGCTGGCCCGGGACGGAGACCTACGAGCAGTACTTC. Translating gives CASSWPGTETYEQYF. This rearrangement joins TRBV13 to TRBJ2-7, with D perhaps assigned TRBD1 or TRBD2 (5 bases each). This CDR3 spans 15 amino acids. Germline CDR1 and CDR2: PRHDT and FYEKMQ (reference sequence). V was pared by 4 bases and J by 2 bases, with 15 bases between.

This chain links TRBV5-1 with TRBJ2-5, with D perhaps assigned TRBD1 or TRBD2 (5 bases each). The J call may be incorrect, as the DNA end agrees better with TRBJ2-7. The CDR3 is 15 amino acids. The germline V gene encodes CDR1 SGHRS and CDR2 YFSETQ. The CDR3 spells CASSLEGMSSYEQYF. The CDR3 region has the DNA TGCGCCAGCAGCTTAGAGGGGATGAGCTCCTACGAGCAGTACTTC.

In this sample, this clonotype turned up a few times. V is TRBV6-2 or TRBV6-3 and J is TRBJ2-7, with 7 bases lining up with TRBD1. The V gene end was trimmed by 5 bases and the J gene end by 6 bases; junction bases not matched to a gene: 13. Per the germline V gene, CDR1 is MNHEY and CDR2 is SVGEGT. The CDR3 spans 15 residues. This chain's CDR3 is CASSTADRSRREQYF. CDR3 sequence (DNA): TGTGCCAGCAGTACCGCGGACAGGTCGAGGCGCGAGCAGTACTTC.

CDR3 DNA: TGTGCCAGCAGTTACTCAGAAAGCACAGATACGCAGTATTTT. Amino acid sequence: CASSYSESTDTQYF. V and J are TRBV6-5 and TRBJ2-3; D remains unclear. The CDR3 is 14 amino acids. The germline V and J ends were trimmed by 0 bases and 0 bases, with 4 bases remaining between them. Germline-derived CDR1 and CDR2 are MNHEY and SVGAGI.

This clonotype has a handful of counts. The chain joins TRBV4-2 to TRBJ2-3; 14 nucleotides agree with TRBD2. The trim removed 0 bases at V and 5 bases at J, leaving 1 base unmatched. The CDR3 contains 16 residues. In germline, CDR1 is LGHNA, CDR2 YNFKEQ. The DNA of the CDR3 is TGTGCCAGCAGCCAAGAGACTAGCGGGAGGGGAGATACGCAGTATTTT. Translating it yields CASSQETSGRGDTQYF.

This clonotype was observed a handful of times. A junction boundary mismatches the germline segment, possibly from a read error. This chain connects TRBV4-3 to TRBJ2-6; D possibly corresponds to TRBD2 (5 bases). The CDR3 has 14 residues. Germline V gene sequence: CDR1 LGHNA, CDR2 YSLEER. In nucleotides, the CDR3 is TGCGCCAACAGCGAGGGTTATGGGGCCAACGTCCTGACTTTC. This sequence encodes CANSEGYGANVLTF.

Concerning this clonotype: The junction differs from germline at one of its ends, possibly a read error. J is TRBJ2-1 and V is TRBV11-2; 9 nucleotides align to TRBD1. Germline-derived CDR1 and CDR2 are SGHAT and FQNNGV. CDR3 length: 13 residues. The CDR3 DNA reads as TGTGCCAGCAGCTGGACAGGGGCGGATGAGCAGCTCTTC. Protein: CASSWTGADEQLF.

The chain is built from TRBV5-5 and TRBJ1-1, with a tentative D call TRBD1 (5 bases). Germline values: CDR1 SGHKS, CDR2 YYEKEE (reference sequence). V was pared by 0 bases and J by 3 bases, with 18 bases between. There are 17 residues in the CDR3. The CDR3 protein is CASSLGVRDLGDTEAFF. The CDR3 nucleotides are TGTGCCAGCAGCTTGGGGGTCCGGGACCTCGGGGACACTGAAGCTTTCTTT.